This T cell receptor beta chain is drawn from a study of T cells in tuberculosis. Using immunoSEQ multiplex PCR, the repertoire was profiled, and TCRdb retains in-frame clones only, with some absent. The sample includes approximately 100,000 clones, approximately 90% of them seen just once. Thawed, overnight-rested PBMC were stained with GMM-loaded CD1B tetramer, viability dye and anti-CD3, then sorted. C32 glucose monomycolate from Rhodococcus equi was loaded onto the CD1B tetramers. The CDR3 runs 18 residues. Germline V gene lookup returns CDR1 SGHNT and CDR2 YYREEE (reference sequence). The trim removed 0 bases at V and 0 bases at J, leaving 6 bases unmatched.

This clonotype was sampled from an adult woman with latent tuberculosis. Sequenced: CD1b-GMM tetramer-negative cells sorted from PBMCs. The rearrangement uses TRBV5-4 and TRBJ2-6; TRBD1 agrees at 7 bases. CDR3 residues: CASSLEPRGRSGANVLTF. The CDR3 DNA reads as TGTGCCAGCAGCTTGGAGCCGAGGGGGCGCTCTGGGGCCAACGTCCTGACTTTC.